The 31 T cell receptor beta chains in this list originate from one sample, sequenced in a study of T cell repertoires in cytomegalovirus infection (dated by TCRdb to between 2018 and 2021). TCRdb lists the instrument as Illumina HiSeq 1500. TCRdb ran its own pipeline on the public reads, namely fastp trimming at Q25 and MiXCR clone calling, and kept in-frame beta chains. Entries are consolidated by CDR3 protein sequence, retaining the most common genes and DNA. This sample has 680,000 or so distinct CDR3 sequences in its table, and less than 40% of those were observed once. The top ten hold 2.5% to 3% of the sample. The sequenced material came from PBMCs. These receptors all stem from a human donor in good health (CMV status not recorded). Some clones in this sample may be carry-over from other donors' samples.

This clonotype has a handful of counts. The rearrangement links TRBV6-6 to TRBJ1-1; 7 nucleotides align to TRBD1. With 7 bases clipped from V and 1 base from J, the junction kept 12 bases outside the gene matches. CDR1 is MNHNY and CDR2 is SVGAGI in the germline V gene (reference sequence). This CDR3 has 16 amino acids. The CDR3: CASKKGAHVPNTEAFF. In DNA, the CDR3 is TGTGCCAGCAAAAAGGGGGCCCATGTCCCGAACACTGAAGCTTTCTTT.

The chain combines TRBV4-2 with TRBJ1-2, with 7 bases that match TRBD1. There are 15 residues in the CDR3. Trimming at V came to 4 bases and at J to 4 bases, leaving 9 bases not matched to a gene. CDR1 is LGHNA, CDR2 YNFKEQ, per germline. The CDR3 sequence: CASSPRAPGGYGYTF. As DNA, the CDR3 is TGTGCCAGCAGCCCGCGGGCCCCAGGGGGCTATGGCTACACCTTC.

V and J are TRBV4-2 and TRBJ1-1; D gene uncertain. The CDR3 runs to 15 residues. The V and J ends lost 1 base and 0 bases respectively, with 9 bases between them. Germline V gene data show CDR1 as LGHNA and CDR2 as YNFKEQ. The CDR3 sequence is CASSQGAGVNTEAFF. CDR3 sequence (DNA): TGTGCCAGCAGCCAAGGGGCAGGAGTGAACACTGAAGCTTTCTTT.

This clonotype occurred a few times. The chain recombines TRBV28 with TRBJ2-3; 12 bases are shared with TRBD2. This CDR3 comprises 19 residues. CDR1 and CDR2 (germline): MDHEN, SYDVKM. Unmatched junction bases numbered 18, after V lost 7 bases and J lost 4 bases. The CDR3 DNA reads TGTGCCAGCACTATCTGGGGGATTACTAGCGGGAGGTCACCAGATACGCAGTATTTT. Residues: CASTIWGITSGRSPDTQYF.

The rearrangement links TRBV19 to TRBJ2-1, with 10 positions matching TRBD2. The CDR3 is 15 residues long. V was clipped by 3 bases and J by 7 bases; unmatched bases: 6. The germline CDR1 and CDR2 sequences are LNHDA and SQIVND (reference sequence). The CDR3 region has the DNA TGTGCCAGTAGTATCTGGGCTAGCGGGAGTAATGAGCAGTTCTTC. Protein: CASSIWASGSNEQFF.

This clonotype has at least ten counts. CDR3 sequence (DNA): TGTGCCAGTAGTATCGGCCCCTCGCTGGGCTACACCTTC. As protein: CASSIGPSLGYTF. V usage is TRBV19 and J usage is TRBJ1-2, with no clear D. CDR3 length: 13 residues. Trimming took 3 bases from V and 8 from J, leaving 13 bases between them. Per the germline V gene, CDR1 is LNHDA and CDR2 is SQIVND (reference sequence). The full variable domain, with the rest looked up from reference TRBV19 and TRBJ1-2, is DGGITQSPKYLFRKEGQNVTLSCEQNLNHDAMYWYRQDPGQGLRLIYYSQIVNDFQKGDIAEGYSVSREKKESFPLTVTSAQKNPTAFYLCASSIGPSLGYTFGSGTRLTVV.

Points on this clonotype: A much larger clone differs by one base, so this may be a read error. Given the absence of the conserved phenylalanine or tryptophan at the CDR3 end, a read error is likely. The CDR3 spells CASSFRFGTDTQYL. As DNA, the CDR3 is TGTGCCAGCAGCTTTAGGTTTGGCACAGATACGCAGTATTTG. The rearrangement joins TRBV7-8 to TRBJ2-3, with D unclear. The germline gives CDR1 SGHVS, CDR2 FQNEAQ. The germline V and J ends were trimmed by 3 bases and 1 base, with 8 bases remaining between them. The CDR3 consists of 14 residues.

In its sample, this clonotype was seen a few times. This chain connects TRBV20-1 to TRBJ2-2; D might be TRBD1 or TRBD2, each matching 5 bases. This CDR3 has 13 amino acids. Trimming took off 7 bases at V and 2 bases at J, with 11 bases between the two ends. CDR1 and CDR2 (germline): DFQATT, SNEGSKA (reference sequence). CDR3 bases: TGCAGTGGAGGTGGGGGAAACACCGGGGAGCTGTTTTTT. It codes for CSGGGGNTGELFF.

At least ten counts were recorded for this clonotype. The chain has TRBV7-2 and TRBJ1-4; D gene unclear. Germline-derived CDR1 and CDR2 are SGHTA and FQGNSA. This CDR3 is built from 15 residues. V was pared by 2 bases and J by 0 bases, with 7 bases between. CDR3 loop: CASSLLGATNEKLFF. The CDR3 coding sequence is TGTGCCAGCAGCTTACTCGGAGCAACTAATGAAAAACTGTTTTTT.

This clonotype was observed a handful of times. The chain has TRBV6-5 and TRBJ1-3; D is unresolved. V lost 6 bases and J 0 bases, leaving 9 bases between the germline ends. This CDR3 spans 14 amino acids. Germline assignment: CDR1 MNHEY and CDR2 SVGAGI. CDR3 coding DNA: TGTGCCAGCAGGACACAGCGCTCTGGAAACACCATATATTTT. Protein product: CASRTQRSGNTIYF.

The rearrangement joins TRBV28 to TRBJ1-5; no clear D gene. The CDR3 consists of 12 residues. The ends were cut back, 7 bases at V and 6 bases at J, with 10 bases in the middle. Germline CDR1 MDHEN, CDR2 SYDVKM. The CDR3 DNA sequence: TGTGCCAGCAATAGCTTAGGTCAGCCCCAGCATTTT. This sequence encodes CASNSLGQPQHF.

On this clonotype: The conserved phenylalanine or tryptophan is not found at the CDR3 terminus, so this likely reflects a read error. This chain links TRBV27 with TRBJ2-4; weak D call: TRBD1 (6 bases). The CDR3 has 17 residues. Germline V gene sequence: CDR1 MNHEY, CDR2 SMNVEV (reference sequence). V shed 6 bases and J shed 1 base, with 19 bases lying between them. As DNA, the CDR3 is TGTGCCAGCAGCCCGCCAGGGCAGGGGTTTGCCAAAAACATTCAGTACTCC. This codes for CASSPPGQGFAKNIQYS.

Only a few counts were recorded for this clonotype. This chain connects TRBV7-8 to TRBJ1-5; D may be TRBD1 (5 bases). The V end was cut by 1 base, the J end by 6 bases, with 19 bases between. CDR3 size: 17 residues. Germline V gene data show CDR1 as SGHVS and CDR2 as FQNEAQ. CDR3 residues: CASSLVPGGGVGQPQHF. CDR3 nucleotides: TGTGCCAGCAGCTTAGTTCCCGGGGGAGGTGTTGGTCAGCCCCAGCATTTT.

The chain links TRBV7-2 to TRBJ2-7, with 7 nucleotides matching TRBD2. The CDR3 totals 13 residues. V was pared by 1 base and J by 9 bases, with 6 bases of the junction left unmatched. The germline CDR1 and CDR2 sequences are SGHTA and FQGNSA. This chain's CDR3 is CASSLGLAAVQYF. The CDR3 coding sequence is TGTGCCAGCAGCTTAGGGCTAGCGGCCGTGCAGTACTTC.

This clonotype was found many times. The V and J genes are TRBV7-2 and TRBJ2-5; D may be TRBD1 (6 bases). Germline values: CDR1 SGHTA, CDR2 FQGNSA. CDR3 length equals 14 residues. V dropped 5 bases and J dropped 4 bases, with 14 bases sitting between them. Here the CDR3 reads CASSMGHRIETQYF. The CDR3 DNA sequence: TGTGCCAGCAGCATGGGACACCGGATAGAGACCCAGTACTTC.

The J gene is TRBJ2-2, the V gene TRBV28, with TRBD1 matching 8 bases. The length of the CDR3 is 15 residues. V was clipped by 6 bases and J by 6 bases; unmatched bases: 9. Germline-derived CDR1 and CDR2 are MDHEN and SYDVKM. CDR3 nucleotides: TGTGCCAGCAGCCCGGACAGGGATTATGCCGGGGAGCTGTTTTTT. Protein sequence: CASSPDRDYAGELFF.

This clonotype occurred many times. The rearrangement joins TRBV7-3 to TRBJ2-1; D remains ambiguous. The V end lost 5 bases, the J end lost 0 bases, and 8 bases lay between the germline ends. CDR3 length: 14 amino acids. Germline CDR1 reads SGHTA; CDR2 reads FQGTGA. The CDR3, as DNA: TGTGCCAGCAGCCCCCTGGGCTCCTACAATGAGCAGTTCTTC. It codes for CASSPLGSYNEQFF. The whole variable domain, remainder taken from reference TRBV7-3 and TRBJ2-1, is GAGVSQTPSNKVTEKGKYVELRCDPISGHTALYWYRQSLGQGPEFLIYFQGTGAADDSGLPNDRFFAVRPEGSVSTLKIQRTERGDSAVYLCASSPLGSYNEQFFGPGTRLTVL.

J is TRBJ2-2 and V is TRBV6-2 or TRBV6-3; 9 bases match TRBD2. This CDR3 is 17 amino acids long. Germline values: CDR1 MNHEY, CDR2 SVGEGT. Trimming took 2 bases from V and 2 from J; bases not matched to a gene: 6. The CDR3 sequence is CASSYRLAGFNTGELFF. CDR3 in DNA: TGTGCCAGCAGTTACCGGCTAGCGGGATTTAACACCGGGGAGCTGTTTTTT.

Details on this clonotype: This may stem from a read error, because a much larger clone lies one nucleotide away. V is TRBV7-9 and J is TRBJ2-7; 8 nucleotides match TRBD2. CDR3 size: 15 residues. Germline assignment: CDR1 SEHNR and CDR2 FQNEAQ (reference sequence). V was clipped by 6 bases and J by 6 bases; unmatched bases: 13. CDR3 region: CASRQSGSGPREQYF. The CDR3 coding sequence is TGTGCCAGCAGACAGAGCGGGAGCGGTCCCCGCGAGCAGTACTTC.

The chain joins TRBV7-9 to TRBJ1-1; D is undetermined. The ends were cut back, 4 bases at V and 1 base at J, with 4 bases in the middle. Germline loops: CDR1 SEHNR, CDR2 FQNEAQ (reference sequence). CDR3 length: 12 amino acids. CDR3 coding DNA: TGTGCCAGCAGCTGGAAGAACACTGAAGCTTTCTTT. Its protein product is CASSWKNTEAFF. Together with reference TRBV7-9 and TRBJ1-1, the CDR3 gives the full variable domain: DTGVSQNPRHKITKRGQNVTFRCDPISEHNRLYWYRQTLGQGPEFLTYFQNEAQLEKSRLLSDRFSAERPKGSFSTLEIQRTEQGDSAMYLCASSWKNTEAFFGQGTRLTVV.

The chain carries TRBV4-1 and TRBJ2-1, with TRBD2 matching over 14 bases. The V gene end was trimmed by 7 bases and the J gene end by 6 bases; junction bases not matched to a gene: 5. Germline lookup yields CDR1 MGHRA and CDR2 YSYEKL. This CDR3 spans 15 amino acids. As DNA, the CDR3 is TGCGCCAGCAAAAAGACTAGCGGGAGGGGCAATGAGCAGTTCTTC. Protein sequence: CASKKTSGRGNEQFF.

This clonotype was seen repeatedly, ten times or more. The chain recombines TRBV7-2 with TRBJ1-6; D is ambiguous. The CDR3 spans 13 residues. Germline loops: CDR1 SGHTA, CDR2 FQGNSA. The V gene lost 6 bases and the J gene lost 8 bases, with 11 bases spanning the gap. The CDR3 loop is CASSLTGDSPLHF. The DNA of the CDR3 is TGTGCCAGCAGTCTTACTGGGGATTCACCCCTCCACTTT.

The chain links TRBV28 to TRBJ2-3; TRBD2 aligns across 8 bases. Germline-derived CDR1 and CDR2 are MDHEN and SYDVKM. The CDR3 covers 17 residues. The junction had 10 bases not matched to a gene; V was cut back by 4 bases and J by 1 base. The CDR3: CASSSTSGPGGTDTQYF. In DNA form, the CDR3 reads TGTGCCAGCAGTTCCACTAGCGGCCCCGGGGGCACAGATACGCAGTATTTT.

This chain links TRBV14 with TRBJ2-3; D is perhaps TRBD2 (6 bases). This CDR3 region has 14 residues. The germline V gene encodes CDR1 SGHDN and CDR2 FVKESK. V lost 4 bases to trimming and J lost 2 bases, with 10 bases between them. The CDR3 loop reads CASSRGGHTDTQYF. In nucleotides, the CDR3 is TGTGCCAGCAGCCGGGGAGGTCACACAGATACGCAGTATTTT.

The table lists this clonotype with a few counts. J is TRBJ1-2 and V is TRBV7-2, with D maybe TRBD1 (5 bases). The V end lost 5 bases, the J end lost 5 bases, and 15 bases lay between the germline ends. Germline V gives CDR1 SGHTA, CDR2 FQGNSA. There are 14 residues in the CDR3. CDR3 sequence (DNA): TGTGCCAGCAGCCCCCCCGGGGGTGTTTATGGCTACACCTTC. Amino acids: CASSPPGGVYGYTF.

This chain joins TRBV29-1 and TRBJ1-2, with D tentatively TRBD1 (5 bases). In germline, CDR1 is SQVTM, CDR2 ANQGSEA. Deletions cut 6 bases from V and 6 bases from J, with 20 bases between. The CDR3 contains 14 residues. The CDR3 loop reads CSVAPPGSRDGYTF. The CDR3 DNA reads as TGCAGCGTGGCCCCCCCAGGGTCTCGAGATGGCTACACCTTC.

This clonotype was observed a few times. CDR3 protein: CASSLDGPPSTDTQYF. CDR3 bases: TGTGCCAGCAGTCTCGACGGGCCCCCCTCCACAGATACGCAGTATTTT. The chain carries TRBV6-1 and TRBJ2-3; D uncertain. The CDR3 is 16 amino acids. Germline V lookup: CDR1 MNHNS, CDR2 SASEGT. V lost 5 bases to trimming and J lost 2 bases, with 17 bases between them.

The rearrangement uses TRBV12-3 or TRBV12-4 and TRBJ2-7; tentatively, D is TRBD1 or TRBD2 (5 bases each). This CDR3 spans 16 amino acids. The germline V and J ends were trimmed by 3 bases and 4 bases, with 19 bases remaining between them. The DNA for the CDR3 is TGTGCCAGCAGTTTTCGGGGACGACGGCTACAATACGAGCAGTACTTC. Translation: CASSFRGRRLQYEQYF.

This clonotype was observed a few times. A junction end diverges from the germline sequence, so it may reflect a read error. J is TRBJ2-7 and V is TRBV4-1, with TRBD1 matching over 7 bases. Per germline, CDR1 MGHRA and CDR2 YSYEKL. The length of the CDR3 is 13 residues. The CDR3 region is CASSQDEQGPTSF. The CDR3 bases are TGCGCCAGCAGCCAAGACGAACAGGGGCCAACGAGCTTC.

Concerning this clonotype itself: An end of the junction differs from the germline gene, which may be a read error. V gene TRBV15 combines with J gene TRBJ2-1; D is perhaps TRBD2 (5 bases). CDR1 LNHNV and CDR2 YYDKDF come from the germline V gene (reference sequence). The CDR3 is made up of 16 amino acids. The CDR3 here is CSTSGGKANFYNEQFF. The CDR3 DNA follows: TGTTCCACCAGCGGTGGAAAGGCAAACTTCTACAATGAGCAGTTCTTC.

The chain uses TRBV10-2 and TRBJ2-5; 7 bases map to TRBD1. This CDR3 has 17 residues. After removal of 8 bases from V and 1 base from J, the junction contained 16 bases not matched to a gene. Germline-derived CDR1 and CDR2 are WSHSY and SAAADI. The CDR3 DNA follows: TGCGCCAGCGGCTTACAGAGACAGGGTCCCCTCCAAGAGACCCAGTACTTC. It encodes CASGLQRQGPLQETQYF.